This TCR beta chain was captured by sequencing in a study of blood T cells in healthy people across ages. This clonotype was observed a few times. Its antigen is unknown. PCR was performed a second time for about 7 to 11 cycles using a sample-barcoded 5' primer and a J-beta primer mix. TCRdb used MiXCR to reprocess the 5' RACE reads, holding one entry per CDR3 protein. In the table there are roughly 1.5 million distinct CDR3 sequences, about 42% of which are singletons. General study results and limits: Per-million-T-cell TCR beta diversity fell roughly linearly with age. Long-lived donors carried more naive CD4+ cells and greater diversity than aged donors.

Isolation per sample recovered at least 7 million PBMCs. This CDR3 comprises 15 residues. The germline CDR1 and CDR2 sequences are WNHNN and SYGVQD (reference sequence). Trimming shortened V by 0 bases and J by 8 bases, and 13 bases separated the two germline ends. This receptor was obtained from a woman under 30 in good health. The chain has TRBV10-1 and TRBJ2-2, with D perhaps TRBD1 (5 bases). Material: blood. This CDR3 reads CASSESKGAVGELFF. The CDR3 nucleotides are TGCGCCAGCAGTGAGTCGAAAGGGGCCGTAGGGGAGCTGTTTTTT.